What follows is one T cell receptor beta chain and its context. Method: immunoSEQ multiplex PCR; TCRdb's copy keeps in-frame clones and lacks some. The sample includes hundreds of thousands of clones, around 91% of them seen just once. Germline CDR1 MRHNA, CDR2 SNTAGT. The CDR3 has 13 residues. Trimming removed 11 bases from V and 3 bases from J; junction bases left unmatched: 6. Clinical histories supplied by participants themselves formed the basis of cohort assignment. Two negative PCRs, clearance, or symptom resolution characterized the recovered Cohort 3 donors. This sample was taken from a study of blood T cell repertoires in COVID-19. At the level of the study: PBMCs, B-cell-depleted T cells, or T cells were the source of the cDNA or gDNA that made up the material.

This TCR derives from a man aged 18 to 29 who had recovered from COVID-19. Material: PBMCs or T cells enriched from blood (not recorded which). The gene calls are TRBV6-4 and TRBJ1-5, with TRBD1 matching 8 bases. CDR3 DNA: TGTGCCGCCTCGACAGGGGACAATCAGCCCCAGCATTTT. Encoded protein: CAASTGDNQPQHF.